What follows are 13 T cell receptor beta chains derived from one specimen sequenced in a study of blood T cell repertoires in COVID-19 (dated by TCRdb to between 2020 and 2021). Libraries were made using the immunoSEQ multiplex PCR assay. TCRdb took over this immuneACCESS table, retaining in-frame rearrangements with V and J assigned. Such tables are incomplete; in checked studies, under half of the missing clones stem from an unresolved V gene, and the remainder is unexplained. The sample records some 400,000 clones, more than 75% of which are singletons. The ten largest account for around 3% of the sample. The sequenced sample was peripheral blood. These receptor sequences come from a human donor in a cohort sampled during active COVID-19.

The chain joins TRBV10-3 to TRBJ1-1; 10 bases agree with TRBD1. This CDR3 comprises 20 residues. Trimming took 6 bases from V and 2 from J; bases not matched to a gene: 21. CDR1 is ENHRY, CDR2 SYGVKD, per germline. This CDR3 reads CAIRLLLPSDRGLSNTEAFF. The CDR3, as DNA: TGTGCCATCAGGCTCCTCCTCCCCTCAGACAGGGGGCTATCAAACACTGAAGCTTTCTTT.

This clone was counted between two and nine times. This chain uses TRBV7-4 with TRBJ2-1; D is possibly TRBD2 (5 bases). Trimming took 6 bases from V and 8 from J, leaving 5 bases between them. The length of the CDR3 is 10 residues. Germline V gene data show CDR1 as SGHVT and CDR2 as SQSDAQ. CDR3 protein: CASRDYEQFF. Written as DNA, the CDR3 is TGTGCCAGCAGGGACTATGAGCAGTTCTTC.

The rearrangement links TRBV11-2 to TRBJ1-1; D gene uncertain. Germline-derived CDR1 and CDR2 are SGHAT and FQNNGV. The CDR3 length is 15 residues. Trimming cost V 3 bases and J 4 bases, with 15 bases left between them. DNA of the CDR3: TGTGCCAGCAGCTTCCAGCCTCCCCGGGGCACTGAAGCTTTCTTT. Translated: CASSFQPPRGTEAFF.

The CDR3 DNA reads TGCAGCGTTGAAGGCGACAGGAACACTGAAGCTTTCTTT. As protein: CSVEGDRNTEAFF. The rearrangement uses TRBV29-1 and TRBJ1-1, with D possibly matching TRBD1 (5 bases). V shed 1 base and J shed 1 base, with 7 bases lying between them. The CDR3 sequence is 13 residues long. Germline values: CDR1 SQVTM, CDR2 ANQGSEA.

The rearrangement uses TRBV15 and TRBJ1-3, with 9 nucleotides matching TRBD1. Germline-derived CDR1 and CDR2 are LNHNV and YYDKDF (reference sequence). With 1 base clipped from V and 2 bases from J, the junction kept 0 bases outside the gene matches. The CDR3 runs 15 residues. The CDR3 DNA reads TGTGCCACCAGCAGAGGACAGGGGGCTGGAAACACCATATATTTT. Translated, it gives CATSRGQGAGNTIYF.

This chain's CDR3 is CASSRGHLTSGSTDTQYF. The CDR3 DNA is TGCGCCAGCAGCAGGGGACATCTCACTAGCGGCAGCACAGATACGCAGTATTTT. V usage is TRBV5-1 and J usage is TRBJ2-3; 8 bases fit TRBD2. Germline V gives CDR1 SGHRS, CDR2 YFSETQ. V lost 4 bases to trimming and J lost 0 bases; unmatched junction nucleotides: 13. The CDR3 extends over 18 amino acids.

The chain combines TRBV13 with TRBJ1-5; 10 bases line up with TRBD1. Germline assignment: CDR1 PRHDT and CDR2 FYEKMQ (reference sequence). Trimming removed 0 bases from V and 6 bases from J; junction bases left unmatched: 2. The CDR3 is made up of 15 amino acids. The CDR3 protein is CASSLGGTGVQPQHF. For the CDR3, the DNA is TGTGCCAGCAGCTTAGGGGGGACAGGGGTTCAGCCCCAGCATTTT.

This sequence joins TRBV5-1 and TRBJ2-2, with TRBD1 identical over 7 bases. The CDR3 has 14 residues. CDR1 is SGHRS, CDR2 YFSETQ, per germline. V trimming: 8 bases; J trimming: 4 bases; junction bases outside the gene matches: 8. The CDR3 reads CARKGGVVTGELFF. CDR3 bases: TGCGCCAGAAAAGGGGGCGTTGTCACCGGGGAGCTGTTTTTT.

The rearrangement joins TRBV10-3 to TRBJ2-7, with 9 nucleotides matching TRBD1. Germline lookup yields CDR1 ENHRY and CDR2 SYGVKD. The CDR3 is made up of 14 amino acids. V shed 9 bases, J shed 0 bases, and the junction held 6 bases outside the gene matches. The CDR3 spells CAMGTGSSSYEQYF. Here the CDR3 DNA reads TGTGCCATGGGGACAGGGAGCAGCTCCTACGAGCAGTACTTC.

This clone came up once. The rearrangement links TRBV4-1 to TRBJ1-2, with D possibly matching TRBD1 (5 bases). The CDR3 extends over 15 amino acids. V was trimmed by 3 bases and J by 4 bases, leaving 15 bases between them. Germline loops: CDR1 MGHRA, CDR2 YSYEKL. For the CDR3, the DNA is TGCGCCAGCAGCCATCCGCAGGGAAGGGGCTATGGCTACACCTTC. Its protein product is CASSHPQGRGYGYTF.

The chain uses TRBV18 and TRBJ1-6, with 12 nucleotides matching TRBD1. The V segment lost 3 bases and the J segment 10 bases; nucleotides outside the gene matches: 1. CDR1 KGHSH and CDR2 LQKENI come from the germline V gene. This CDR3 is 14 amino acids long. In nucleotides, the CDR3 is TGTGCCAGCTCACCGGGACAGGGGGCGTCACCCCTCCACTTT. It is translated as CASSPGQGASPLHF.

The DNA for the CDR3 is TGTGCCAGTAGTATTTACTCAAACACCGGGGAGCTGTTTTTT. As protein: CASSIYSNTGELFF. The chain joins TRBV19 to TRBJ2-2; D is uncertain. From germline, CDR1 is LNHDA and CDR2 SQIVND (reference sequence). The ends were cut back, 3 bases at V and 2 bases at J, with 7 bases in the middle. The length of the CDR3 is 14 residues.

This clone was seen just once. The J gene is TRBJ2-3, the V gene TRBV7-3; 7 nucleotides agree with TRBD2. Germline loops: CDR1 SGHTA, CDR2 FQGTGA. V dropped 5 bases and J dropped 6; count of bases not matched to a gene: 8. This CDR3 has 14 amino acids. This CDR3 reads CASSNSGPGDTQYF. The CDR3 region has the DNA TGTGCCAGCAGCAATAGCGGGCCGGGGGATACGCAGTATTTT.